The clone carrying this TCR beta chain was found a few times. Its target is unknown. One entry per CDR3 protein results from TCRdb running MiXCR on the 5' RACE reads. The table lists approximately 480,000 distinct CDR3 sequences, 15% to 20% of them singletons. The data originate from a study of T-cell memory formation after mild COVID-19. The study, taken as a whole, reports: Still unconfirmed is whether the second-wave clones peaking on day 37 recognized SARS-CoV-2.

The CDR3 has 13 amino acids. The germline V gene has CDR1 LGHDT and CDR2 YNNKEL (reference sequence). V dropped 4 bases and J dropped 4 bases, with 11 bases sitting between them. The chain recombines TRBV3-1 with TRBJ2-7, with D perhaps TRBD1 (5 bases). Specimen: PBMCs or a T cell subset sorted from them (not recorded which). This receptor was identified in an adult woman who had mild COVID-19 (a few samples of this study predate the infection). Cell type and time point are not known. The CDR3 coding sequence is TGTGCCAGCAGCCTCGGACACGCTTACGAGCAGTACTTC. As protein: CASSLGHAYEQYF.